The sequence of this TCR beta chain was determined in a study of T cell responses to AZD1222 COVID-19 vaccine. Losses at the gene ends were 5 bases for V and 4 bases for J; bases not matched to a gene: 7. Per the germline V gene, CDR1 is MGHRA and CDR2 is YSYEKL. CDR3 length equals 15 residues. As to this clone: What it binds is unknown.

Findings of the study overall: With two AZD1222 doses given, Spike-specific TCR breadth and depth both rose.

Sequenced by immunoSEQ multiplex PCR; TCRdb stores in-frame clones only, minus some. The sample lists 130,000 or so clones; approximately 93% were seen once. Material: peripheral blood, obtained on day 0 of AZD1222 vaccination. The chain links TRBV4-1 to TRBJ2-7; the match to TRBD1 covers 11 bases. This TCR was sampled from an adult in good health. The CDR3 here is CASSVRTGGGYEQYF. In DNA form, the CDR3 reads TGCGCCAGCAGCGTACGGACAGGGGGCGGTTACGAGCAGTACTTC.